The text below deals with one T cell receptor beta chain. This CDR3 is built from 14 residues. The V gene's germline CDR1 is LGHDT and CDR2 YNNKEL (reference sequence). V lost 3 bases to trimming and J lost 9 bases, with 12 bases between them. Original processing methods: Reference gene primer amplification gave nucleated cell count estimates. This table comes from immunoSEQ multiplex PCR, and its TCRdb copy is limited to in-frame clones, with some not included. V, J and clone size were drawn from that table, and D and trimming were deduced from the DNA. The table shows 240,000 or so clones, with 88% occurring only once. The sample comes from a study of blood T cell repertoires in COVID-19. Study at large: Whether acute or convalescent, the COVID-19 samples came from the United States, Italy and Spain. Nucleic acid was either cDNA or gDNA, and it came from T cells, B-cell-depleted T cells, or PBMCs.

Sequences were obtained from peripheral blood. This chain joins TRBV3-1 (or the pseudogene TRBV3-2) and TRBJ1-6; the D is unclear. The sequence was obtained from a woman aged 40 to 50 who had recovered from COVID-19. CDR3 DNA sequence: TGTGCCAGCAGCCATGGCCCATCGGGTTCACCCCTCCACTTT. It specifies CASSHGPSGSPLHF.